This passage covers 30 T cell receptor beta chains from one sample sequenced in a study of vaccination effects on CD4 cells after COVID-19. Some clones are missing from TCRdb's copy, which holds only in-frame ones; the method was immunoSEQ multiplex PCR. The sample includes about 66,000 clones, approximately 79% of them seen just once. At the end of roughly 9 days of culture, CD4+ T cells were isolated. Vaccine administered to participants consisted of two doses of either BNT162b2 or mRNA-1273. Antigens for these TCRs are unknown. The sequencing here drew on CD4+ T cells from PBMCs cultured without peptide, taken after COVID-19 vaccination. The receptors were sampled from a human donor who received a COVID-19 vaccine.

The J gene is TRBJ1-6, the V gene TRBV10-3, with 8 bases fitting TRBD1. V lost 1 base, J lost 6 bases, and 8 bases stayed unmatched. The CDR3 is 17 residues long. Germline CDR1 ENHRY, CDR2 SYGVKD. The CDR3 DNA follows: TGTGCCATCAGTGAGTTGCAGGGGGCCGAGGGTAATTCACCCCTCCACTTT. It translates to CAISELQGAEGNSPLHF.

The chain carries TRBV24-1 and TRBJ1-2; 8 positions agree with TRBD1. This CDR3 has 16 amino acids. From germline, CDR1 is KGHDR and CDR2 SFDVKD. V shed 3 bases, J shed 4 bases, and the junction held 9 bases outside the gene matches. The CDR3 spells CATSDTRQGSGYGYTF. CDR3 sequence (DNA): TGTGCCACCAGTGATACGAGACAGGGGAGTGGCTATGGCTACACCTTC.

This clone was seen once. The chain carries TRBV6-4 and TRBJ2-2; D may be TRBD1 (6 bases). CDR3 size: 12 residues. V lost 3 bases and J 8 bases, leaving 7 bases between the germline ends. The V gene's germline CDR1 is MRHNA and CDR2 SNTAGT. The CDR3, as DNA: TGTGCCAGCAGTGAGAGGGGGGGGGAGCTGTTTTTT. Its protein product is CASSERGGELFF.

The chain carries TRBV18 and TRBJ2-5; 11 bases map to TRBD1. V shed 3 bases, J shed 4 bases, and the junction held 1 base outside the gene matches. The CDR3 is 14 amino acids. Germline CDR1 is KGHSH and CDR2 is LQKENI. The CDR3, as DNA: TGTGCCAGCTCACCGGGACAGGGGGGAGAGACCCAGTACTTC. Translation gives CASSPGQGGETQYF.

The rearrangement joins TRBV4-2 to TRBJ1-1; D gene uncertain. The CDR3 runs to 15 residues. Germline CDR1 reads LGHNA; CDR2 reads YNFKEQ. The ends were cut back, 1 base at V and 2 bases at J, with 11 bases in the middle. This CDR3 reads CASSQAAIRNTEAFF. CDR3 nucleotides: TGTGCCAGCAGCCAAGCCGCGATCAGAAACACTGAAGCTTTCTTT.

The sample holds a few counts of this clone. This chain uses TRBV24-1 with TRBJ1-4; TRBD1 matches at 12 bases. CDR3 size: 14 residues. Germline loops: CDR1 KGHDR, CDR2 SFDVKD. The junction had 3 bases not matched to a gene; V was cut back by 6 bases and J by 8 bases. In nucleotides, the CDR3 is TGTGCCACCAGTCCCGGGACAGGGGGCGAAAAACTGTTTTTT. It specifies CATSPGTGGEKLFF.

The rearrangement uses TRBV4-2 and TRBJ2-3; possibly TRBD2 for D (7 bases). Trimming pared 3 bases from V and 6 bases from J, leaving 19 bases between. CDR3 length: 16 amino acids. CDR1 is LGHNA and CDR2 is YNFKEQ in the germline V gene. The chain's CDR3 is CASSQGGAEARDTQYF. CDR3 bases: TGTGCCAGCAGCCAGGGGGGGGCAGAGGCACGGGATACGCAGTATTTT.

The gene calls are TRBV7-2 and TRBJ2-1; the match to TRBD1 covers 7 bases. Germline V gene lookup returns CDR1 SGHTA and CDR2 FQGNSA. Losses at the gene ends were 4 bases for V and 1 base for J; bases not matched to a gene: 10. The CDR3 consists of 17 residues. The CDR3 DNA is TGTGCCAGCAGCTCTCCTACAGGGGCGAGATCCTACAATGAGCAGTTCTTC. Protein sequence: CASSSPTGARSYNEQFF. Drawing the rest from reference TRBV7-2 and TRBJ2-1, the complete variable domain is GAGVSQSPSNKVTEKGKDVELRCDPISGHTALYWYRQSLGQGLEFLIYFQGNSAPDKSGLPSDRFSAERTGGSVSTLTIQRTQQEDSAVYLCASSSPTGARSYNEQFFGPGTRLTVL.

The chain has TRBV5-1 and TRBJ2-3, with 7 bases identical to TRBD2. The trim removed 5 bases at V and 3 bases at J, leaving 9 bases unmatched. The CDR3 covers 15 residues. From germline, CDR1 is SGHRS and CDR2 YFSETQ. CDR3 DNA sequence: TGCGCCAGCAGTGGGGGTCGGGGGGATACAGATACGCAGTATTTT. Encoded protein: CASSGGRGDTDTQYF.

The CDR3 loop is CASPYRADSPLHF. CDR3 sequence (DNA): TGTGCCAGCCCTTATAGGGCGGATTCACCCCTCCACTTT. This chain links TRBV27 with TRBJ1-6, with D unresolved. CDR1 MNHEY and CDR2 SMNVEV come from the germline V gene (reference sequence). Trimming pared 8 bases from V and 8 bases from J, leaving 13 bases between. This CDR3 has 13 residues.

The chain couples TRBV7-9 to TRBJ2-5; 7 bases are shared with TRBD2. Germline V gene sequence: CDR1 SEHNR, CDR2 FQNEAQ (reference sequence). This CDR3 is 15 amino acids long. V lost 5 bases to trimming and J lost 7 bases; unmatched junction nucleotides: 13. The CDR3 coding sequence is TGTGCCAGCAGCCCCAGGACGGAACCGGGAGGGACCCAGTACTTC. Its translation is CASSPRTEPGGTQYF.

This rearrangement joins TRBV6-5 to TRBJ2-1; no clear D gene. Looked up from germline, CDR1 is MNHEY and CDR2 is SVGAGI. The length of the CDR3 is 13 residues. V was trimmed by 10 bases and J by 3 bases, leaving 13 bases between them. Here the CDR3 reads CATQALSYNEQFF. CDR3 coding DNA: TGTGCCACCCAGGCTTTGAGCTACAATGAGCAGTTCTTC.

CDR3 nucleotides: TGTGCCAGCAGTGACTGGACAGGTTCGAACACCGGGGAGCTGTTTTTT. It specifies CASSDWTGSNTGELFF. The V and J genes are TRBV2 and TRBJ2-2; 7 bases map to TRBD1. The CDR3 length is 16 residues. Germline-derived CDR1 and CDR2 are SNHLY and FYNNEI. Trimming took 3 bases from V and 0 from J; bases not matched to a gene: 4.

This rearrangement joins TRBV19 to TRBJ2-3, with 9 bases fitting TRBD2. CDR1 LNHDA and CDR2 SQIVND come from the germline V gene (reference sequence). The CDR3 extends over 14 amino acids. The V gene end was trimmed by 7 bases and the J gene end by 5 bases; junction bases not matched to a gene: 7. The DNA of the CDR3 is TGTGCCAGTAATGCGGGGGGGCATTTAGATACGCAGTATTTT. This gives the protein CASNAGGHLDTQYF.

This clone was detected only a few times. The J gene is TRBJ1-6, the V gene TRBV18; 11 bases match TRBD1. V lost 6 bases, J lost 9 bases, and 4 bases stayed unmatched. CDR1 and CDR2 from the germline V gene are KGHSH and LQKENI. This CDR3 contains 14 residues. CDR3 nucleotide sequence: TGTGCCAGCTCGCTGGGACAGGGGGGTTCACCCCTCCACTTT. Its protein is CASSLGQGGSPLHF.

This chain connects TRBV7-2 to TRBJ1-1, with D possibly TRBD1 on 6 matching bases. Germline values: CDR1 SGHTA, CDR2 FQGNSA. V lost 5 bases to trimming and J lost 2 bases, with 15 bases between them. There are 15 residues in the CDR3. The CDR3 protein is CASSPRGGRNTEAFF. The CDR3 nucleotides are TGTGCCAGCAGCCCCCGGGGGGGCCGAAACACTGAAGCTTTCTTT.

This clone showed up just a few times. The rearrangement links TRBV2 to TRBJ1-1; D is undetermined. This CDR3 is built from 13 residues. Germline CDR1 and CDR2: SNHLY and FYNNEI. Deletions cut 6 bases from V and 0 bases from J, with 8 bases between. The CDR3 DNA is TGTGCCAGCAGACAGAGTCTGAACACTGAAGCTTTCTTT. Protein: CASRQSLNTEAFF. Looking up the rest from reference TRBV2 and TRBJ1-1 gives the full variable domain: EPEVTQTPSHQVTQMGQEVILRCVPISNHLYFYWYRQILGQKVEFLVSFYNNEISEKSEIFDDQFSVERPDGSNFTLKIRSTKLEDSAMYFCASRQSLNTEAFFGQGTRLTVV.

The J gene is TRBJ1-2, the V gene TRBV19, with TRBD1 matching over 7 bases. The CDR3 is 14 residues long. Germline CDR1 and CDR2: LNHDA and SQIVND (reference sequence). The junction had 15 bases not matched to a gene; V was cut back by 9 bases and J by 8 bases. Here the CDR3 DNA reads TGTGCCAGCACTCCGTCCAGACAGGGAAAAGGCTACACCTTC. As protein: CASTPSRQGKGYTF.

In its sample, this clone was seen a few times. The chain joins TRBV24-1 to TRBJ1-3; TRBD1 might be the D (5 bases). This CDR3 contains 14 residues. The V end lost 4 bases, the J end lost 8 bases, and 14 bases lay between the germline ends. The germline V gene has CDR1 KGHDR and CDR2 SFDVKD. Written as DNA, the CDR3 is TGTGCCACCAGTGACCCTCGGGGGTCGGACACCATATATTTT. This gives the protein CATSDPRGSDTIYF.

The rearrangement uses TRBV4-3 and TRBJ1-3; 8 bases are a match to TRBD1. Per germline, CDR1 LGHNA and CDR2 YSLEER. Trimming at V came to 4 bases and at J to 4 bases, leaving 15 bases not matched to a gene. This CDR3 comprises 18 residues. The CDR3 is CASSRKSQTGAGGNTIYF. In DNA form, the CDR3 reads TGCGCCAGCAGCCGAAAGTCCCAGACAGGGGCAGGGGGAAACACCATATATTTT.

The rearrangement uses TRBV29-1 and TRBJ2-5, with TRBD1 matching over 8 bases. The CDR3 runs to 13 residues. The V and J ends lost 7 bases and 7 bases, in that order; junction bases with no gene match: 11. The germline CDR1 and CDR2 sequences are SQVTM and ANQGSEA. The CDR3 here is CSGETGAKGTQYF. CDR3 in DNA: TGCAGCGGAGAGACAGGGGCTAAAGGGACCCAGTACTTC.

The gene calls are TRBV29-1 and TRBJ2-7; possibly TRBD1 for D (6 bases). Germline-derived CDR1 and CDR2 are SQVTM and ANQGSEA. This CDR3 spans 11 amino acids. Trimming removed 7 bases at V and 4 bases at J, with 11 bases between. The CDR3: CSAQQGYEQYV. CDR3 in DNA: TGCAGCGCACAACAGGGTTACGAGCAGTACGTC.

The V and J genes are TRBV7-8 and TRBJ1-4, with D perhaps TRBD1 (5 bases). Germline CDR1 and CDR2: SGHVS and FQNEAQ. The CDR3 sequence is 13 residues long. V lost 9 bases and J lost 8, with 16 bases in between. The CDR3 DNA follows: TGTGCCAGTTACGGGGGGACGGGCGAAAAACTGTTTTTT. It is translated as CASYGGTGEKLFF.

The V call is TRBV11-2, the J call TRBJ2-3, with 11 positions matching TRBD2. Germline V gives CDR1 SGHAT, CDR2 FQNNGV. V gave up 5 bases and J gave up 5 bases; unmatched junction bases: 6. CDR3 length equals 15 residues. The CDR3 sequence is CASSLIAGGLDTQYF. The CDR3 region has the DNA TGTGCCAGCAGCCTCATAGCGGGGGGGTTAGATACGCAGTATTTT.

As DNA, the CDR3 is TGCGCCAGCATCATGGACTTTAACACCGGGGAGCTGTTTTTT. Encoded protein: CASIMDFNTGELFF. This chain uses TRBV5-1 with TRBJ2-2; D is perhaps TRBD2 (5 bases). The CDR3 loop spans 14 amino acids. V was clipped by 6 bases and J by 2 bases, with 11 bases between them. Germline-derived CDR1 and CDR2 are SGHRS and YFSETQ.

The chain carries TRBV7-2 and TRBJ2-2; unclear D gene. Trimming removed 2 bases from V and 6 bases from J, with 7 bases in between. In germline, CDR1 is SGHTA, CDR2 FQGNSA. The CDR3 runs to 13 residues. CDR3 DNA sequence: TGTGCCAGCAGCTTACTTCCTGCCGGGGAGCTGTTTTTT. It yields the protein CASSLLPAGELFF.

V is TRBV29-1 and J is TRBJ2-5; the D is unclear. V lost 2 bases to trimming and J lost 7 bases, with 5 bases between them. Germline-derived CDR1 and CDR2 are SQVTM and ANQGSEA. The CDR3 sequence is 10 residues long. The CDR3 nucleotides read TGCAGCGTTGAACCTGTGACCCAGTACTTC. Its protein product is CSVEPVTQYF.

In this sample, this clone turned up a few times. The chain combines TRBV7-8 with TRBJ1-5; D gene ambiguous. CDR3 size: 14 residues. Germline CDR1 SGHVS, CDR2 FQNEAQ. V lost 5 bases, J lost 3 bases, and 11 bases lay in between. This CDR3 reads CASSNGIHNQPQHF. As DNA, the CDR3 is TGTGCCAGCAGCAACGGGATTCACAATCAGCCCCAGCATTTT.

The genes are TRBV5-1 and TRBJ2-2; 8 bases are a match to TRBD1. The germline CDR1 and CDR2 sequences are SGHRS and YFSETQ. Trimming removed 4 bases from V and 6 bases from J; junction bases left unmatched: 5. The CDR3 extends over 14 amino acids. The CDR3 region has the DNA TGCGCCAGCAGCCCGACAGGGGTGCCCGGGGAGCTGTTTTTT. Translated, it gives CASSPTGVPGELFF. Full variable domain (missing parts from reference TRBV5-1 and TRBJ2-2): KAGVTQTPRYLIKTRGQQVTLSCSPISGHRSVSWYQQTPGQGLQFLFEYFSETQRNKGNFPGRFSGRQFSNSRSEMNVSTLELGDSALYLCASSPTGVPGELFFGEGSRLTVL.

J is TRBJ1-2 and V is TRBV4-1; 9 bases map to TRBD1. Trimming removed 6 bases from V and 3 bases from J; junction bases left unmatched: 11. Germline lookup yields CDR1 MGHRA and CDR2 YSYEKL. This CDR3 spans 16 amino acids. CDR3 in DNA: TGCGCCAGCAGTCAATCGGGGACAGGGCTCTACTATGGCTACACCTTC. Protein product: CASSQSGTGLYYGYTF.